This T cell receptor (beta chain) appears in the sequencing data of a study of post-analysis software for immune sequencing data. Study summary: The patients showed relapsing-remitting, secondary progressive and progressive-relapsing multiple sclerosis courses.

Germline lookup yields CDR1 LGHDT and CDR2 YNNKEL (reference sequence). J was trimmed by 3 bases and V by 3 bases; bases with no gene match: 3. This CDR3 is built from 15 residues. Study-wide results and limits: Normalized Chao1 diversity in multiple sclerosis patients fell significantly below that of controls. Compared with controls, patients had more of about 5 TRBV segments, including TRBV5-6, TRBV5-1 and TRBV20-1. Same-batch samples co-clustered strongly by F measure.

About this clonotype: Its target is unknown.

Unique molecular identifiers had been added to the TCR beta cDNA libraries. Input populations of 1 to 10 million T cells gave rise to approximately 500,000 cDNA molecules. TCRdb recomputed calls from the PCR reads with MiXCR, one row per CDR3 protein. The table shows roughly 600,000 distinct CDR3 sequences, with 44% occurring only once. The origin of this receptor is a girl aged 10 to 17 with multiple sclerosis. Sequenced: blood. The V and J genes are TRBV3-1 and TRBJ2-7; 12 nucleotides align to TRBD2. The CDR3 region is CASSQTSGGIYEQYF. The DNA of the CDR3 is TGTGCCAGCAGCCAGACTAGCGGGGGAATCTACGAGCAGTACTTC.